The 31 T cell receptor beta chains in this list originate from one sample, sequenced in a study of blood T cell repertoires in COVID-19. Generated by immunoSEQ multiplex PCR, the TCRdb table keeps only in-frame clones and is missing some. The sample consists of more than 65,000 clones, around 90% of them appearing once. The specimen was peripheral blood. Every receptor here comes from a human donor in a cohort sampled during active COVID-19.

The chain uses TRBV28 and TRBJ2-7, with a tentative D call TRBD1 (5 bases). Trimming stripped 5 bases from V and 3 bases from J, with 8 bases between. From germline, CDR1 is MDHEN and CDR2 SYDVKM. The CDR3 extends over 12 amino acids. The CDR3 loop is CASSLTVYEQYF. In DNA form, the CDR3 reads TGTGCCAGCAGTCTGACAGTCTACGAGCAGTACTTC.

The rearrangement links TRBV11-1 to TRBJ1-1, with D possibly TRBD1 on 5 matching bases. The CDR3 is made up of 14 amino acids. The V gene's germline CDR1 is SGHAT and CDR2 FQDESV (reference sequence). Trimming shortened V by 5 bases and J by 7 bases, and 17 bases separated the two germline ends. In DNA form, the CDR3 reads TGTGCCAGCAGCCCGACGAATATAGACAGTGAAGCTTTCTTT. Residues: CASSPTNIDSEAFF. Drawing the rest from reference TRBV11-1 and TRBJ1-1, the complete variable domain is EAEVAQSPRYKITEKSQAVAFWCDPISGHATLYWYRQILGQGPELLVQFQDESVVDDSQLPKDRFSAERLKGVDSTLKIQPAELGDSAMYLCASSPTNIDSEAFFGQGTRLTVV.

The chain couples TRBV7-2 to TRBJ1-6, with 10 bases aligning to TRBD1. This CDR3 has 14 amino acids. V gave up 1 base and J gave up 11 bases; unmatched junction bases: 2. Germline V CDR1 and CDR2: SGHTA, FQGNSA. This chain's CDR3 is CASSLGQGAAPLHF. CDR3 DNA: TGTGCCAGCAGCTTAGGACAGGGGGCGGCACCCCTCCACTTT.

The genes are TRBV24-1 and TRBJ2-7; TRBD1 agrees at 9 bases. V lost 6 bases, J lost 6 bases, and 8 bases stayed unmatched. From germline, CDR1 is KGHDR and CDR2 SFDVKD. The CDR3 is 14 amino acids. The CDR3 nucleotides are TGTGCCACCAGTTCATCGGACAGGGGAGGCGAGCAGTACTTC. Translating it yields CATSSSDRGGEQYF.

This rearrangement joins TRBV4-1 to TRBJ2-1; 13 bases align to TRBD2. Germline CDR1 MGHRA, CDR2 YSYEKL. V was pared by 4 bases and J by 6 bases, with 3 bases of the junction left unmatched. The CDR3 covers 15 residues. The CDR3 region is CASSPTSGGTNEQFF. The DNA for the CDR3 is TGCGCCAGCAGCCCGACTAGCGGGGGGACCAATGAGCAGTTCTTC.

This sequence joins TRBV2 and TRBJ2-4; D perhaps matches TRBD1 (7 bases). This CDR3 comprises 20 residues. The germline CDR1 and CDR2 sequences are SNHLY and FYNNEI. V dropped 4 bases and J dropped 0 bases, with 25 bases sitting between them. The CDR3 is CASSGSDREVWGKAKNIQYF. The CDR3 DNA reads TGTGCCAGCAGTGGGTCAGACAGGGAGGTTTGGGGTAAAGCCAAAAACATTCAGTACTTC.

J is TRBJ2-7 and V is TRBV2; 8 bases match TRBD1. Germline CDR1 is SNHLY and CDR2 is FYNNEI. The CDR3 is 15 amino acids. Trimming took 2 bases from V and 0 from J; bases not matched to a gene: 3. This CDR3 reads CASSEQGAASYEQYF. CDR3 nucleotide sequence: TGTGCCAGCAGTGAACAGGGGGCCGCCTCCTACGAGCAGTACTTC.

The CDR3 nucleotides are TGCGCCAGCAGCTCGGGACAGGAGAACACTGAAGCTTTCTTT. Its translation: CASSSGQENTEAFF. The gene calls are TRBV5-1 and TRBJ1-1; 8 nucleotides align to TRBD1. The CDR3 has 14 residues. After removal of 3 bases from V and 1 base from J, the junction contained 2 bases not matched to a gene. Germline CDR1 and CDR2: SGHRS and YFSETQ.

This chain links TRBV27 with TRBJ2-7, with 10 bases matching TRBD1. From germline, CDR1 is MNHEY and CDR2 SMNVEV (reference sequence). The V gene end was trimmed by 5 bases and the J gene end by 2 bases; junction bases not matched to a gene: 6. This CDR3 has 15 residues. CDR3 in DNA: TGTGCCAGCAGTCCGCCGGGACAGGGGCCCTACGAGCAGTACTTC. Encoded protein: CASSPPGQGPYEQYF.

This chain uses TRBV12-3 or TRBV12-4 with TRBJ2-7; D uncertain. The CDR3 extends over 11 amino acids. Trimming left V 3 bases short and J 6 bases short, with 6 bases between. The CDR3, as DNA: TGTGCCAGCAGTTTGCGAGGCGAGCAGTACTTC. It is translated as CASSLRGEQYF.

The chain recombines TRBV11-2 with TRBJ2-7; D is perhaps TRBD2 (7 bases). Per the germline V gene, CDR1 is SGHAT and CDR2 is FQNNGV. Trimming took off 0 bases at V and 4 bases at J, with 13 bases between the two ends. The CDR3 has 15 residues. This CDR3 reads CASSLDRGGYYEQYF. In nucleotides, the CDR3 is TGTGCCAGCAGCTTAGATAGGGGGGGATATTACGAGCAGTACTTC.

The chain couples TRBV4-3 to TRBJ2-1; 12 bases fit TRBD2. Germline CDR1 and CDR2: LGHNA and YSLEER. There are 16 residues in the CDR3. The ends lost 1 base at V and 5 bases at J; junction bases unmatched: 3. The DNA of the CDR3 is TGCGCCAGCAGCCAAGGGACTAGCGGGACCGACAATGAGCAGTTCTTC. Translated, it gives CASSQGTSGTDNEQFF.

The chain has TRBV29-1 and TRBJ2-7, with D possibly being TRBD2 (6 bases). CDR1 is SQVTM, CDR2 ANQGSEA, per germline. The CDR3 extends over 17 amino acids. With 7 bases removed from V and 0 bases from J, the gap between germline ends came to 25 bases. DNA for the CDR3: TGCAGCGCCCCGCGGGGCAGGCCGAAGGGGCGCTCCTACGAGCAGTACTTC. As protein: CSAPRGRPKGRSYEQYF.

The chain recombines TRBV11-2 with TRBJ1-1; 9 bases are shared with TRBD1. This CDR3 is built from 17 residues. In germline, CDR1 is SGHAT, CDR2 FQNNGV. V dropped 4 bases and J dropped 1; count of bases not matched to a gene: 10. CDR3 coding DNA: TGTGCCAGCAGCTCCCGTCCCGGGACAGGGTCGAACACTGAAGCTTTCTTT. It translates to CASSSRPGTGSNTEAFF. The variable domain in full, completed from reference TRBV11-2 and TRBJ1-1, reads EAGVAQSPRYKIIEKRQSVAFWCNPISGHATLYWYQQILGQGPKLLIQFQNNGVVDDSQLPKDRFSAERLKGVDSTLKIQPAKLEDSAVYLCASSSRPGTGSNTEAFFGQGTRLTVV.

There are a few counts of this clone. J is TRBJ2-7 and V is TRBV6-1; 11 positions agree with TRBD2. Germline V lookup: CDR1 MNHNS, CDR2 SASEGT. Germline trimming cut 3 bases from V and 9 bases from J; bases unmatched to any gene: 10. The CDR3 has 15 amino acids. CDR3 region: CASSETSGERGAQYF. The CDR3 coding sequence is TGTGCCAGCAGTGAGACTAGCGGGGAAAGAGGGGCGCAGTACTTC.

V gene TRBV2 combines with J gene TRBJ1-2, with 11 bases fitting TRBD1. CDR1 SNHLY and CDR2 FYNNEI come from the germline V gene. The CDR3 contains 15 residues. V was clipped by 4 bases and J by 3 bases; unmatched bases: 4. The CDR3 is CASSAGQGAYYGYTF. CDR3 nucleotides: TGTGCCAGCAGTGCCGGACAGGGGGCATACTATGGCTACACCTTC.

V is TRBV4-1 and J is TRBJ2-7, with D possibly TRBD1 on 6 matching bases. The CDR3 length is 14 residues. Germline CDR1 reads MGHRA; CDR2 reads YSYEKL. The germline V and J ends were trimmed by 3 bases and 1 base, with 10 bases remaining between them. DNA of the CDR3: TGCGCCAGCAGCCAGAACAGGGAATCCTACGAGCAGTACTTC. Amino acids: CASSQNRESYEQYF.

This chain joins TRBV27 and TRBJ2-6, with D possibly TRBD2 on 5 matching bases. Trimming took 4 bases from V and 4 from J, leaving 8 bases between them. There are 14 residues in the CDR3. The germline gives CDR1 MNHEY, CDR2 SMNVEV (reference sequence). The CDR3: CASSWGVGANVLTF. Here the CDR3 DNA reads TGTGCCAGCAGTTGGGGAGTGGGGGCCAACGTCCTGACTTTC.

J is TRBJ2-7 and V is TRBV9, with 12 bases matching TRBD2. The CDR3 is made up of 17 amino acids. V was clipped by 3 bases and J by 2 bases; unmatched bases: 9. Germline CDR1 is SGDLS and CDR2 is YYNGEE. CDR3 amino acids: CASSEGGTSGLTYEQYF. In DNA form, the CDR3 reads TGTGCCAGCAGCGAGGGGGGGACTAGCGGGCTAACCTACGAGCAGTACTTC.

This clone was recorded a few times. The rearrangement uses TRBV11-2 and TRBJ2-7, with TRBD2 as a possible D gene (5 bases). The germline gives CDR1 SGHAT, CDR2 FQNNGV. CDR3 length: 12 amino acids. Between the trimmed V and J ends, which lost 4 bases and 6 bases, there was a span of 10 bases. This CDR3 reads CASSSPGIEQYF. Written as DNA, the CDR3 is TGTGCCAGCAGCTCTCCGGGGATCGAGCAGTACTTC.

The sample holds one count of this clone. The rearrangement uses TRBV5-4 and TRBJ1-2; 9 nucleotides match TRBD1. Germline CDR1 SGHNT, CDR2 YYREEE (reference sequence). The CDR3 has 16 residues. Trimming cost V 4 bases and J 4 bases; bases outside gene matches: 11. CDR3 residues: CASSLPAGQGGYGYTF. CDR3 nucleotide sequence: TGTGCCAGCAGCCTACCTGCGGGACAGGGAGGCTATGGCTACACCTTC.

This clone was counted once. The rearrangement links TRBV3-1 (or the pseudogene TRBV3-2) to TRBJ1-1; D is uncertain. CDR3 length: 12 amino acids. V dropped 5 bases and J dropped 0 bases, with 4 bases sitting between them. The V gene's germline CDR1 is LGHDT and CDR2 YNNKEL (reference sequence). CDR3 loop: CASSNMNTEAFF. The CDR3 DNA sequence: TGTGCCAGCAGCAACATGAACACTGAAGCTTTCTTT.

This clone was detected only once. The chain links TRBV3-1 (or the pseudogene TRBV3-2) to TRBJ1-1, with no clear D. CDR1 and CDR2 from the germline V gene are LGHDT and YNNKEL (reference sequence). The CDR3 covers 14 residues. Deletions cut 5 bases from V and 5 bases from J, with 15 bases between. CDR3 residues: CASSLSGKRTEAFF. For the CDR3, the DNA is TGTGCCAGCAGCTTATCTGGTAAGAGAACTGAAGCTTTCTTT.

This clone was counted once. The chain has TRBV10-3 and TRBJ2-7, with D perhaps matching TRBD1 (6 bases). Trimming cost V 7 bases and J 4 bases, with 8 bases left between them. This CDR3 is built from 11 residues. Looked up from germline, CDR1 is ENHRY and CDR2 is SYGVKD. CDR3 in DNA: TGTGCCATCAATACAGGGTACGAGCAGTACTTC. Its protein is CAINTGYEQYF.

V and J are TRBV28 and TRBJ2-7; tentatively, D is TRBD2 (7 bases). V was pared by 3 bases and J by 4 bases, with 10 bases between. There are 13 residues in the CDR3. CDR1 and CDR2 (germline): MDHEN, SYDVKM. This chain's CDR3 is CASSFRGGYEQYF. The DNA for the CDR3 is TGTGCCAGCAGTTTTAGGGGGGGGTACGAGCAGTACTTC.

The CDR3 DNA follows: TGTGCCAGCAGTGAGGCAGGGGATGCTGAAAAACTGTTTTTT. Translated: CASSEAGDAEKLFF. The V and J genes are TRBV2 and TRBJ1-4; D possibly corresponds to TRBD1 (6 bases). The CDR3 contains 14 residues. Germline CDR1 and CDR2: SNHLY and FYNNEI. The germline V and J ends were trimmed by 3 bases and 7 bases, with 12 bases remaining between them. Drawing the rest from reference TRBV2 and TRBJ1-4, the complete variable domain is EPEVTQTPSHQVTQMGQEVILRCVPISNHLYFYWYRQILGQKVEFLVSFYNNEISEKSEIFDDQFSVERPDGSNFTLKIRSTKLEDSAMYFCASSEAGDAEKLFFGSGTQLSVL.

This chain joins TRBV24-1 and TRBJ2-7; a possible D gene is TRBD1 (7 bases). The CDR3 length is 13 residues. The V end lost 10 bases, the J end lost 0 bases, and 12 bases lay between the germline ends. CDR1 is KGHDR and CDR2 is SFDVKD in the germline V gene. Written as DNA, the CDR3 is TGTGCCACGCGCAGGGGGGACTCCTACGAGCAGTACTTC. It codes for CATRRGDSYEQYF.

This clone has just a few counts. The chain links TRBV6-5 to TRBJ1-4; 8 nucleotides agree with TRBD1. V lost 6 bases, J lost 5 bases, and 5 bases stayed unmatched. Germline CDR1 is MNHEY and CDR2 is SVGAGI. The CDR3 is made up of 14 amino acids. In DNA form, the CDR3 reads TGTGCCAGCAGGAAGGACAGGGTCAATGAAAAACTGTTTTTT. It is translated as CASRKDRVNEKLFF.

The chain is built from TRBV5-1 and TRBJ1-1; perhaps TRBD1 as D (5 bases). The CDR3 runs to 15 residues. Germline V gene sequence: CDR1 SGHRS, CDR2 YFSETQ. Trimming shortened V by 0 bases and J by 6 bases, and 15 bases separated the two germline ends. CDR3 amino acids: CASSLGDSREAEAFF. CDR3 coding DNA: TGCGCCAGCAGCTTGGGGGACTCCAGGGAGGCTGAAGCTTTCTTT.

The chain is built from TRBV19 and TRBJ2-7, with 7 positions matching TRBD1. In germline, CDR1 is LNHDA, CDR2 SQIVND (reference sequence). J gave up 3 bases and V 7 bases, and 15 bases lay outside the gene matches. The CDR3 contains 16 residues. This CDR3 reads CASTPGSGQKYYEQYF. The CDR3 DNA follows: TGTGCCAGTACCCCCGGATCGGGACAGAAATACTACGAGCAGTACTTC.

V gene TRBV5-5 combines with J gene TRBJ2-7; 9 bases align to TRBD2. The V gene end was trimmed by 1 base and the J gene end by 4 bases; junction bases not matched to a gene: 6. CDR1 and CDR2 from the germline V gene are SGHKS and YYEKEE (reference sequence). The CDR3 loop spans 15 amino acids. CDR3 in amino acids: CASSLSSGGSYEQYF. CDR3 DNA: TGTGCCAGCAGCTTGAGTAGCGGGGGCTCTTACGAGCAGTACTTC. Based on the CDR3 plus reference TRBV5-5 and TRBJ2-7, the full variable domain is DAGVTQSPTHLIKTRGQQVTLRCSPISGHKSVSWYQQVLGQGPQFIFQYYEKEERGRGNFPDRFSARQFPNYSSELNVNALLLGDSALYLCASSLSSGGSYEQYFGPGTRLTVT.